This T cell receptor beta chain appears in the sequencing data of a study of long-term antiretroviral therapy in people with HIV. Study-wide findings and caveats: Post-treatment diversity went higher with ART but stayed below transplant donor controls. Clones expanded before ART dominated the repertoire at all time points.

There are a few counts of this clone. Antigen specificity is unknown. The assay, immunoSEQ v3.0, was run at survey level. Repertoires were generated with immunoSEQ multiplex PCR, while TCRdb's copy carries only in-frame clones and drops some. The table lists 15,000 to 20,000 clones, around four fifths of them singletons, with approximately 16% in the top ten. V lost 8 bases, J lost 3 bases, and 11 bases lay in between. The CDR3 runs 12 residues. Germline CDR1 is SEHNR and CDR2 is FQNEAQ (reference sequence). Participants with HIV, all of them, were treated in the United States. This material consisted of unsorted PBMCs, taken 2.5 years before starting antiretroviral therapy. The chain employs TRBV7-9 and TRBJ2-7, with D hard to call. The TCR sequence derives from a woman between 50 and 59 years old with HIV. CDR3 region: CASSLWNYEQYF. The CDR3 DNA reads TGTGCCAGCTCCTTGTGGAACTACGAGCAGTACTTC.